Listed below are T cell receptor beta chains from one sample, sequenced in a study of regulatory T cells in long-lasting Graves disease. TCRdb re-derived calls from the multiplex PCR reads in MiXCR, one entry per CDR3 protein. Of about 310,000 distinct CDR3 sequences in the sample, roughly a fifth are singletons; the top ten hold 56%. The specimen comprised peripheral blood mononuclear cells (PBMCs), sampled when the disease was refractory, from a patient treated with antithyroid drugs. The receptors were gathered from a female donor with Graves disease. Each CDR3 is given with its conserved first and last residue. D genes are given only for firm matches.

>TRBV28|-|TRBJ1-5
CASSTDGPYSNQPQHF
>TRBV27|-|TRBJ2-7
CASRPRPAEIHEQYF
>TRBV7-2|TRBD1|TRBJ2-1
CASSQWGQGGDEQFF
>TRBV29-1|TRBD1|TRBJ2-5
CSVGRQGDATQYF
>TRBV11-2|TRBD2|TRBJ2-4
CASSLRGGAKNIQYF
>TRBV19|-|TRBJ1-1
CASSPGTRYTEAFF
>TRBV3-1|TRBD2|TRBJ2-7
CASSQGMTSGRVYEQYF
>TRBV5-1|-|TRBJ1-3
CASSLGESGNTIYF
>TRBV4-1|-|TRBJ1-1
CASSQPWTENTEAFF
>TRBV2|-|TRBJ1-2
CASSEKGGGAHGYTF
>TRBV7-6|-|TRBJ2-7
CASSLGGHSEEQYF
>TRBV30|-|TRBJ2-7
CAWSGQVGSYEQYF